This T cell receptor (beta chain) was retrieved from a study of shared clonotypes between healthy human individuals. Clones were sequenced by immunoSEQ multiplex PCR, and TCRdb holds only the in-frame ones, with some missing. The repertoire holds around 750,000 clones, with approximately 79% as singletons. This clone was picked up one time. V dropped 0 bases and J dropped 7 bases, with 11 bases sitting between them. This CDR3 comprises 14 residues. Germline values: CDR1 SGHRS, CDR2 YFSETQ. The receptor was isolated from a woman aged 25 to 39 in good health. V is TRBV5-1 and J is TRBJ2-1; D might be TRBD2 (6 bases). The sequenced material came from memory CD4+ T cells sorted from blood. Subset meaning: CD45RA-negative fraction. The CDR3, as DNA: TGCGCCAGCAGCTTGGAGGGACTCGCTAATGAGCAGTTCTTC. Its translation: CASSLEGLANEQFF.